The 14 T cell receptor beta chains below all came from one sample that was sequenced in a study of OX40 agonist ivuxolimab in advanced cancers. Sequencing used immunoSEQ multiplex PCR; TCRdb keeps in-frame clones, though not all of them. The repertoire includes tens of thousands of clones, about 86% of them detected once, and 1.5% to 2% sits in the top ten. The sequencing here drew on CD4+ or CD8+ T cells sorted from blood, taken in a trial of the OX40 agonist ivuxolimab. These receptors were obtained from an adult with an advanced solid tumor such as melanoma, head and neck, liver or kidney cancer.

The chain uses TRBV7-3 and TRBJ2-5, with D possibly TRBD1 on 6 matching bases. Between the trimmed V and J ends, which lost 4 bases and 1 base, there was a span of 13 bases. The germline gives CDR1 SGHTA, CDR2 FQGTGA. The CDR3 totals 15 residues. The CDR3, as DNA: TGTGCCAGCAGCTCTTTGGGCAGGGGCCAAGAGACCCAGTACTTC. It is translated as CASSSLGRGQETQYF. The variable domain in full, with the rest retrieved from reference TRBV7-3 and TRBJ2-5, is GAGVSQTPSNKVTEKGKYVELRCDPISGHTALYWYRQSLGQGPEFLIYFQGTGAADDSGLPNDRFFAVRPEGSVSTLKIQRTERGDSAVYLCASSSLGRGQETQYFGPGTRLLVL.

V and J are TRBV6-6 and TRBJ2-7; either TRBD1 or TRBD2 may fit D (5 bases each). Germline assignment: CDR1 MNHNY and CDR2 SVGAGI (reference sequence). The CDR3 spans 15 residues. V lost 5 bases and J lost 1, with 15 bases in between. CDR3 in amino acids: CASSPKRDPSYEQYF. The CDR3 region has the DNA TGTGCCAGCAGTCCGAAGAGGGACCCATCCTACGAGCAGTACTTC.

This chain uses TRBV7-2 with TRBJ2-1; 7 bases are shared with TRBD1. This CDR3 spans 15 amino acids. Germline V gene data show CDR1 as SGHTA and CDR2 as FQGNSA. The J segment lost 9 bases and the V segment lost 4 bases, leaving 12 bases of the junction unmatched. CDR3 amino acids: CASSSGRQGYGEQFF. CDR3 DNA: TGTGCCAGCAGCTCCGGGCGACAGGGTTACGGTGAGCAGTTCTTC.

CDR3 protein: CASSSSNRGPSYEQYF. The CDR3, as DNA: TGTGCCAGCAGTTCGTCGAACAGGGGTCCCTCCTACGAGCAGTACTTC. The chain carries TRBV27 and TRBJ2-5; 7 bases fit TRBD1. The J call may be mistaken, given a closer DNA end match to TRBJ2-7. The CDR3 sequence is 16 residues long. In germline, CDR1 is MNHEY, CDR2 SMNVEV (reference sequence).

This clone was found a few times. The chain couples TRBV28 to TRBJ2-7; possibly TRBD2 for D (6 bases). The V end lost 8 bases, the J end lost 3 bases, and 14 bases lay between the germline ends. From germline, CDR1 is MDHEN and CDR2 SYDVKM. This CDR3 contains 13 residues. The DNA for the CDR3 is TGTGCCAGCGGGAAAGTAGCGGACTACGAGCAGTACTTC. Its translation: CASGKVADYEQYF.

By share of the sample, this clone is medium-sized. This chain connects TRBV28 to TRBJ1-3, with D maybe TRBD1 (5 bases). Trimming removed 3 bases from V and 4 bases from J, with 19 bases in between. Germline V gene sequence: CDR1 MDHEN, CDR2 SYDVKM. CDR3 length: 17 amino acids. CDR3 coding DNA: TGTGCCAGCAGTTTGTTTAGCGGGGCTGGGCGCGGAAACACCATATATTTT. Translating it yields CASSLFSGAGRGNTIYF.

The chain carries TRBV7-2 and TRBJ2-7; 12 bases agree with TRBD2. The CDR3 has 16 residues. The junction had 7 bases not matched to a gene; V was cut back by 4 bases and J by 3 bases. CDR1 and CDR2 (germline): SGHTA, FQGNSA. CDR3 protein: CASSSRWTSGNYEQYF. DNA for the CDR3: TGTGCCAGCAGCTCAAGGTGGACTAGCGGGAACTACGAGCAGTACTTC.

The CDR3, as DNA: TGTGCCAGCAGTCCCGAGGCATCCACGAGCACAGATACGCAGTATTTT. It codes for CASSPEASTSTDTQYF. This chain joins TRBV7-6 and TRBJ2-3; D call uncertain. Germline lookup yields CDR1 SGHVS and CDR2 FNYEAQ. The V gene lost 6 bases and the J gene lost 0 bases, with 16 bases spanning the gap. There are 16 residues in the CDR3.

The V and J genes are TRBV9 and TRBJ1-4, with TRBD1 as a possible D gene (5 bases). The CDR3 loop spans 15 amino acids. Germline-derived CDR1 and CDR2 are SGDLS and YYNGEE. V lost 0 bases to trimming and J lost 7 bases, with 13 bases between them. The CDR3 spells CASSVAGRRGEKLFF. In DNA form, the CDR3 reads TGTGCCAGCAGCGTAGCTGGCAGGAGGGGTGAAAAACTGTTTTTT.

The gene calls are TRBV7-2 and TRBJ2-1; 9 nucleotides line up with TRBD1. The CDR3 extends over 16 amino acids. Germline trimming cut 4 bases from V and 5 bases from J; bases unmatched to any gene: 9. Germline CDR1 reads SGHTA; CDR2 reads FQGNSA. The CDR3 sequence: CASSWAGTGTNNEQFF. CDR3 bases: TGTGCCAGCAGCTGGGCCGGGACAGGGACCAACAATGAGCAGTTCTTC.

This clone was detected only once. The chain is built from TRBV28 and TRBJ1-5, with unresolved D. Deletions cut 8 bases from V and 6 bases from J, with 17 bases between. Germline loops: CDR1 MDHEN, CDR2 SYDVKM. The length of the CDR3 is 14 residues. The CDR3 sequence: CASRLFGEGQPQHF. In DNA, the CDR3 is TGTGCCAGCCGTCTGTTTGGGGAAGGTCAGCCCCAGCATTTT. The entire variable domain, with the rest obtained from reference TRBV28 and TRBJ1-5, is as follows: DVKVTQSSRYLVKRTGEKVFLECVQDMDHENMFWYRQDPGLGLRLIYFSYDVKMKEKGDIPEGYSVSREKKERFSLILESASTNQTSMYLCASRLFGEGQPQHFGDGTRLSIL.

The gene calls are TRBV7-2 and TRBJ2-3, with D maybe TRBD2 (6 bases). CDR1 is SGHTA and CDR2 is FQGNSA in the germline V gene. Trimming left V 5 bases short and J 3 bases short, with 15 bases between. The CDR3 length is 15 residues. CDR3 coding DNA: TGTGCCAGCAGCGTCCTCGGGAGTGGGACAGATACGCAGTATTTT. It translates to CASSVLGSGTDTQYF.

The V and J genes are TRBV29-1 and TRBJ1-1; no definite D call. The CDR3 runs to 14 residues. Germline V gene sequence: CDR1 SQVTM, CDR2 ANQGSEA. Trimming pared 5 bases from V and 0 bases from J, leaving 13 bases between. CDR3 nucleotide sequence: TGCAGCGTTCTAATCTTGGCGTTGAACACTGAAGCTTTCTTT. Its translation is CSVLILALNTEAFF.

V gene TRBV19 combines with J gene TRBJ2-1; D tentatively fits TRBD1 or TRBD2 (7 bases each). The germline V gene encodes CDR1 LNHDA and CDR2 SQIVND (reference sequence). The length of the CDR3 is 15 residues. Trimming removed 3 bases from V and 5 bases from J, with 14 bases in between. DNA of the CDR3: TGTGCCAGTAGTATGGGAGGGGGCGCCGACAATGAGCAGTTCTTC. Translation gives CASSMGGGADNEQFF.